The 25 T cell receptor beta chains reported below all come from one sample, sequenced in a study of blood T cell repertoires in COVID-19. Measured with immunoSEQ multiplex PCR; TCRdb has only the in-frame clones, and not every one. Here the sample spans about 160,000 clones, roughly 80% being singletons. Sequencing was done on a sample of PBMCs or T cells enriched from blood (not recorded which). The receptors stem from a woman aged 40 to 49 with acute COVID-19.

The chain is built from TRBV30 and TRBJ2-7; 9 nucleotides agree with TRBD2. Germline loops: CDR1 GTSNPN, CDR2 SVGIG (reference sequence). The trim removed 3 bases at V and 7 bases at J, leaving 13 bases unmatched. This CDR3 is built from 15 residues. The CDR3 region is CAWSPGVAGAGEQYV. The CDR3 bases are TGTGCCTGGAGCCCAGGGGTAGCGGGAGCGGGAGAGCAGTACGTC.

The gene calls are TRBV18 and TRBJ2-1; the match to TRBD2 covers 10 bases. Germline V CDR1 and CDR2: KGHSH, LQKENI. V trimming: 2 bases; J trimming: 3 bases; junction bases outside the gene matches: 4. The CDR3 spans 16 residues. The DNA for the CDR3 is TGTGCCAGCTCACCATGGGGGACTAGCGTCTACAATGAGCAGTTCTTC. Encoded protein: CASSPWGTSVYNEQFF. The variable domain in full, with the rest retrieved from reference TRBV18 and TRBJ2-1, is NAGVMQNPRHLVRRRGQEARLRCSPMKGHSHVYWYRQLPEEGLKFMVYLQKENIIDESGMPKERFSAEFPKEGPSILRIQQVVRGDSAAYFCASSPWGTSVYNEQFFGPGTRLTVL.

The sample holds a few counts of this clone. The chain combines TRBV27 with TRBJ2-1, with 11 bases identical to TRBD2. This CDR3 has 15 amino acids. V gave up 4 bases and J gave up 5 bases; unmatched junction bases: 4. In germline, CDR1 is MNHEY, CDR2 SMNVEV (reference sequence). The chain's CDR3 is CASSWGTSGNNEQFF. CDR3 nucleotides: TGTGCCAGCAGTTGGGGGACTAGCGGAAACAATGAGCAGTTCTTC.

The J gene is TRBJ2-5, the V gene TRBV7-8; possibly TRBD2 for D (5 bases). The CDR3 spans 14 residues. Trimming took off 2 bases at V and 4 bases at J, with 11 bases between the two ends. Germline CDR1 is SGHVS and CDR2 is FQNEAQ. In DNA form, the CDR3 reads TGTGCCAGCAGCTTACATGAGGGTAGAGAGACCCAGTACTTC. This sequence encodes CASSLHEGRETQYF. The whole variable domain, filled in from reference TRBV7-8 and TRBJ2-5, reads GAGVSQSPRYKVAKRGQDVALRCDPISGHVSLFWYQQALGQGPEFLTYFQNEAQLDKSGLPSDRFFAERPEGSVSTLKIQRTQQEDSAVYLCASSLHEGRETQYFGPGTRLLVL.

The chain carries TRBV6-1 and TRBJ1-2, with a possible D match to TRBD1 (6 bases). V was shortened by 4 bases and J by 0 bases, with 15 bases between the two germline ends. The CDR3 totals 16 residues. The germline CDR1 and CDR2 sequences are MNHNS and SASEGT. The DNA of the CDR3 is TGTGCCAGCAGTGGCCCCTGGACAGACTCTAACTATGGCTACACCTTC. Translated: CASSGPWTDSNYGYTF.

J is TRBJ1-2 and V is TRBV12-3 or TRBV12-4; possibly TRBD1 for D (6 bases). This CDR3 has 12 amino acids. V was clipped by 10 bases and J by 0 bases, with 9 bases between them. DNA of the CDR3: TGTGCCATACAGGGTGCTAACTATGGCTACACCTTC. Amino acids: CAIQGANYGYTF.

The V and J genes are TRBV5-1 and TRBJ1-3, with D unresolved. The CDR3 runs to 14 residues. Germline CDR1 SGHRS, CDR2 YFSETQ. The germline V and J ends were trimmed by 3 bases and 7 bases, with 14 bases remaining between them. This CDR3 reads CASSSNSGGNTIYF. In DNA form, the CDR3 reads TGCGCCAGCAGCTCCAACTCCGGCGGGAACACCATATATTTT.

A remark on this clone: Other nucleotide sequences from this sample produce the same CDR3. V usage is TRBV6-5 and J usage is TRBJ1-5; possible D gene TRBD1, 5 bases. V gave up 7 bases and J gave up 5 bases, with 15 bases separating them. The germline CDR1 and CDR2 sequences are MNHEY and SVGAGI. The CDR3 has 14 residues. This chain's CDR3 is CASTARTGDQPQHF. The DNA of the CDR3 is TGTGCCAGCACCGCCCGGACGGGGGATCAGCCCCAGCATTTT.

This clone was observed a handful of times. The chain is built from TRBV6-5 and TRBJ2-1; 13 nucleotides align to TRBD2. After removal of 2 bases from V and 8 bases from J, the junction contained 3 bases not matched to a gene. Per the germline V gene, CDR1 is MNHEY and CDR2 is SVGAGI. The CDR3 extends over 15 amino acids. The CDR3 reads CASSYRTSGGHEQFF. DNA for the CDR3: TGTGCCAGCAGTTACAGGACTAGCGGGGGTCATGAGCAGTTCTTC.

V is TRBV27 and J is TRBJ1-2; TRBD1 agrees at 7 bases. The CDR3 is 13 amino acids. V gave up 0 bases and J gave up 8 bases; unmatched junction bases: 3. CDR1 and CDR2 (germline): MNHEY, SMNVEV (reference sequence). The CDR3 sequence is CASSLSRGQGYTF. CDR3 DNA sequence: TGTGCCAGCAGTTTATCTAGGGGGCAAGGCTACACCTTC.

The V and J genes are TRBV6-5 and TRBJ2-3, with 7 bases matching TRBD1. V was pared by 8 bases and J by 2 bases, with 4 bases of the junction left unmatched. CDR3 length: 13 residues. Germline CDR1 and CDR2: MNHEY and SVGAGI. In nucleotides, the CDR3 is TGTGCCAGCCGGGACAGAGACACAGATACGCAGTATTTT. Translated: CASRDRDTDTQYF.

This clone was seen a handful of times. The chain uses TRBV7-3 and TRBJ2-2; D unclear. The CDR3 covers 12 residues. V lost 4 bases and J lost 7, with 7 bases in between. Germline loops: CDR1 SGHTA, CDR2 FQGTGA. The CDR3, as DNA: TGTGCCAGCAGCTCGGCAGGCGGGGAGCTGTTTTTT. This encodes CASSSAGGELFF.

V gene TRBV7-3 combines with J gene TRBJ2-5, with 7 bases that match TRBD2. V shed 5 bases and J 5 bases; nucleotides not matched to a gene: 11. The CDR3 runs 15 residues. CDR1 is SGHTA, CDR2 FQGTGA, per germline. This chain's CDR3 is CASSPSGGRGETQYF. CDR3 in DNA: TGTGCCAGCAGCCCCTCGGGCGGGAGAGGGGAGACCCAGTACTTC.

This chain uses TRBV25-1 with TRBJ2-1; no definite D call. Looked up from germline, CDR1 is MGHDK and CDR2 is SYGVNS. The CDR3 sequence is 13 residues long. Trimming left V 8 bases short and J 4 bases short, with 12 bases between. The DNA of the CDR3 is TGTGCCAGCCCACCTGAGGCTTACAATGAGCAGTTCTTC. Translation gives CASPPEAYNEQFF.

This sequence joins TRBV6-1 and TRBJ1-2, with 7 bases fitting TRBD1. This CDR3 region has 15 residues. V shed 1 base, J shed 2 bases, and the junction held 4 bases outside the gene matches. The V gene's germline CDR1 is MNHNS and CDR2 SASEGT. CDR3 region: CASSEESGGNYGYTF. CDR3 nucleotides: TGTGCCAGCAGTGAAGAGTCAGGGGGGAACTATGGCTACACCTTC.

The chain is built from TRBV30 and TRBJ2-2; D is possibly TRBD2 (6 bases). The CDR3 totals 15 residues. V dropped 6 bases and J dropped 3 bases, with 17 bases sitting between them. Looked up from germline, CDR1 is GTSNPN and CDR2 is SVGIG (reference sequence). This chain's CDR3 is CACSVGGPYTGELFF. The CDR3 nucleotides are TGTGCCTGTTCGGTGGGGGGACCCTACACCGGGGAGCTGTTTTTT.

J is TRBJ1-5 and V is TRBV7-2; a possible D gene is TRBD1 (6 bases). The V and J ends lost 5 bases and 1 base respectively, with 12 bases between them. The germline gives CDR1 SGHTA, CDR2 FQGNSA. This CDR3 spans 15 amino acids. Written as DNA, the CDR3 is TGTGCCAGCAGCCACAGGGTAGGAAGCAATCAGCCCCAGCATTTT. Encoded protein: CASSHRVGSNQPQHF.

The chain employs TRBV19 and TRBJ1-4; D gene uncertain. Trimming stripped 7 bases from V and 3 bases from J, with 9 bases between. Germline V gives CDR1 LNHDA, CDR2 SQIVND (reference sequence). The CDR3 runs 13 residues. CDR3 bases: TGTGCCAGTACGTGGAGCGCTAATGAAAAACTGTTTTTT. This encodes CASTWSANEKLFF.

This chain joins TRBV19 and TRBJ1-5; TRBD1 aligns across 8 bases. CDR1 is LNHDA, CDR2 SQIVND, per germline (reference sequence). CDR3 length: 16 residues. The trim removed 4 bases at V and 7 bases at J, leaving 12 bases unmatched. The CDR3 nucleotides are TGTGCCAGTAGTAAACCCCCAGGGGGCACTGAGCAGCCCCAGCATTTT. Protein product: CASSKPPGGTEQPQHF.

The chain recombines TRBV3-1 (or the pseudogene TRBV3-2) with TRBJ2-4; 7 bases are shared with TRBD1. The germline CDR1 and CDR2 sequences are LGHDT and YNNKEL (reference sequence). Trimming removed 3 bases from V and 8 bases from J; junction bases left unmatched: 7. The CDR3 extends over 14 amino acids. DNA of the CDR3: TGTGCCAGCAGCCAGTGGGGTACAGGGGACATTCAGTACTTC. Translating gives CASSQWGTGDIQYF.

V usage is TRBV5-1 and J usage is TRBJ2-1; D remains unclear. CDR3 size: 14 residues. The ends were cut back, 2 bases at V and 6 bases at J, with 12 bases in the middle. Germline V lookup: CDR1 SGHRS, CDR2 YFSETQ. The DNA of the CDR3 is TGCGCCAGCAGCTTAGCCCTCTACTTCAATGAGCAGTTCTTC. It encodes CASSLALYFNEQFF.

The J gene is TRBJ1-2, the V gene TRBV19; D is possibly TRBD1 (5 bases). Between the trimmed V and J ends, which lost 4 bases and 5 bases, there was a span of 11 bases. Germline loops: CDR1 LNHDA, CDR2 SQIVND (reference sequence). This CDR3 comprises 13 residues. Here the CDR3 DNA reads TGTGCCAGTAGTACCAGACAGCAGTATGGCTACACCTTC. Amino acid sequence: CASSTRQQYGYTF.

V gene TRBV30 combines with J gene TRBJ2-1, with D possibly being TRBD2 (7 bases). Per the germline V gene, CDR1 is GTSNPN and CDR2 is SVGIG (reference sequence). V was shortened by 4 bases and J by 3 bases, with 19 bases between the two germline ends. CDR3 length: 16 residues. CDR3 in DNA: TGTGCCTGGACCATCCTGGGGGAGGGGGGCTACAATGAGCAGTTCTTC. Translated, it gives CAWTILGEGGYNEQFF.

The chain couples TRBV7-9 to TRBJ1-5; TRBD1 agrees at 8 bases. From germline, CDR1 is SEHNR and CDR2 FQNEAQ (reference sequence). CDR3 length: 15 amino acids. Losses at the gene ends were 5 bases for V and 6 bases for J; bases not matched to a gene: 9. CDR3 in amino acids: CASSQGQGPAQPQHF. CDR3 nucleotide sequence: TGTGCCAGCAGCCAAGGACAGGGCCCAGCTCAGCCCCAGCATTTT.

The rearrangement joins TRBV7-3 to TRBJ2-5; 9 nucleotides align to TRBD1. The length of the CDR3 is 14 residues. Trimming cost V 5 bases and J 5 bases; bases outside gene matches: 6. Germline CDR1 SGHTA, CDR2 FQGTGA. Here the CDR3 reads CASSPTGGRETQYF. The CDR3 coding sequence is TGTGCCAGCAGCCCTACAGGGGGCCGGGAGACCCAGTACTTC.